This T cell receptor (beta chain) is from a study of blood T cells in healthy people across ages. This clonotype appeared a few times. The V gene's germline CDR1 is SGHTA and CDR2 FQGNSA. The V end was cut by 4 bases, the J end by 11 bases, with 18 bases between. The CDR3 contains 15 residues. Alongside a J-beta primer mix, a sample-barcoded 5' primer served in a second PCR lasting 7 to 11 cycles. One entry per CDR3 protein, called by TCRdb with MiXCR from the 5' RACE reads. The data show roughly 700,000 distinct CDR3 sequences, with around 25% seen just once and roughly a tenth held by the top ten. In addition, the sample was reused for a study of T cells of mothers and their children.

Sequencing was performed on blood. The genes are TRBV7-2 and TRBJ1-6; D remains ambiguous. This TCR was recovered from a boy between 10 and 17 years old in good health. CDR3 in DNA: TGTGCCAGCAGCTCCGGCCAGGCCGGAATGGCACCCCTCCACTTT. It translates to CASSSGQAGMAPLHF. The full variable domain, completed using reference TRBV7-2 and TRBJ1-6, is GAGVSQSPSNKVTEKGKDVELRCDPISGHTALYWYRQSLGQGLEFLIYFQGNSAPDKSGLPSDRFSAERTGGSVSTLTIQRTQQEDSAVYLCASSSGQAGMAPLHFGNGTRLTVT.